These 20 T cell receptor beta chains share one sample of origin, sequenced in a study of beta chain features in type 1 diabetes. Expressed TCRB transcripts were sequenced because the entire RNA isolate underwent reverse transcription. TCRdb's table, derived via immunoSEQ multiplex PCR, lists solely in-frame clones and lacks some. The table shows about 220,000 clones, with about 11% occurring only once. Sequencing input: central memory CD4+ T cells from blood. The origin of the receptors is a man between 18 and 29 years old in good health.

The CDR3 region is CASSSDRGRRTGELFF. As DNA, the CDR3 is TGTGCCAGCAGTTCCGACAGGGGCCGTCGGACCGGGGAGCTGTTTTTT. The V call is TRBV6-5, the J call TRBJ2-2, with TRBD1 matching over 8 bases. This CDR3 contains 16 residues. Germline CDR1 MNHEY, CDR2 SVGAGI. The V gene end was trimmed by 4 bases and the J gene end by 5 bases; junction bases not matched to a gene: 9.

The chain carries TRBV19 and TRBJ1-5, with no clear D. In germline, CDR1 is LNHDA, CDR2 SQIVND (reference sequence). The CDR3 is 13 amino acids. Between the trimmed V and J ends, which lost 3 bases and 4 bases, there was a span of 7 bases. CDR3 in DNA: TGTGCCAGTAGTATCTTGGTGAATCAGCCCCAGCATTTT. Translation gives CASSILVNQPQHF. Drawing the rest from reference TRBV19 and TRBJ1-5, the complete variable domain is DGGITQSPKYLFRKEGQNVTLSCEQNLNHDAMYWYRQDPGQGLRLIYYSQIVNDFQKGDIAEGYSVSREKKESFPLTVTSAQKNPTAFYLCASSILVNQPQHFGDGTRLSIL.

In this sample, this clone turned up a few times. V gene TRBV18 combines with J gene TRBJ1-4; 7 bases match TRBD1. The CDR3 has 15 residues. From germline, CDR1 is KGHSH and CDR2 LQKENI. After removal of 5 bases from V and 8 bases from J, the junction contained 11 bases not matched to a gene. The CDR3 loop is CASSATGTAREKLFF. As DNA, the CDR3 is TGTGCCAGCTCAGCAACCGGGACAGCGCGCGAAAAACTGTTTTTT.

For this clone: A much larger clone differs from this one at a single base, so this may be a read error. The gene calls are TRBV15 and TRBJ2-2; D is possibly TRBD1 or TRBD2 (5 bases each). Germline V gene lookup returns CDR1 LNHNV and CDR2 YYDKDF (reference sequence). Trimming pared 2 bases from V and 4 bases from J, leaving 14 bases between. The CDR3 is 16 residues long. The CDR3 DNA follows: TGTGCCACCAGCAGACACAAACCAGGGAGCACCGGGGAGCTGTTTTTT. This sequence encodes CATSRHKPGSTGELFF.

V usage is TRBV10-3 and J usage is TRBJ2-3; 7 bases fit TRBD2. Germline V gene sequence: CDR1 ENHRY, CDR2 SYGVKD. The J segment lost 4 bases and the V segment lost 4 bases, leaving 8 bases of the junction unmatched. The CDR3 is 15 residues long. The CDR3 sequence is CAISGGRGQSDTQYF. The CDR3, as DNA: TGTGCCATCAGTGGAGGGAGGGGCCAGTCAGATACGCAGTATTTT.

In its sample, this clone was seen a few times. V is TRBV28 and J is TRBJ1-5; D is unresolved. CDR1 and CDR2 (germline): MDHEN, SYDVKM. The CDR3 is made up of 11 amino acids. V was shortened by 5 bases and J by 9 bases, with 8 bases between the two germline ends. In DNA, the CDR3 is TGTGCCAGCAGTGGACCTCCGCCCCAGCATTTT. It encodes CASSGPPPQHF.

This clone was counted many times. V usage is TRBV7-2 and J usage is TRBJ2-6; no reliable D call. Germline V gene lookup returns CDR1 SGHTA and CDR2 FQGNSA. V lost 1 base, J lost 4 bases, and 2 bases lay in between. This CDR3 has 13 residues. The CDR3 is CASSLGGANVLTF. In DNA, the CDR3 is TGTGCCAGCAGCTTAGGAGGGGCCAACGTCCTGACTTTC.

This chain uses TRBV15 with TRBJ2-1; D is possibly TRBD2 (6 bases). This CDR3 contains 16 residues. CDR1 and CDR2 (germline): LNHNV, YYDKDF (reference sequence). V lost 1 base to trimming and J lost 8 bases, with 18 bases between them. The CDR3 sequence is CATSRVVGGLGDEQFF. CDR3 in DNA: TGTGCCACCAGCAGAGTTGTCGGGGGACTCGGGGATGAGCAGTTCTTC.

This clone was seen a handful of times. The chain has TRBV4-2 and TRBJ2-4; 11 nucleotides align to TRBD2. V gave up 8 bases and J gave up 0 bases; unmatched junction bases: 0. The length of the CDR3 is 14 residues. Germline-derived CDR1 and CDR2 are LGHNA and YNFKEQ. This CDR3 reads CASGLAGAKNIQYF. CDR3 DNA: TGTGCCAGCGGACTAGCGGGAGCCAAAAACATTCAGTACTTC.

The chain uses TRBV6-5 and TRBJ2-1; 13 bases are a match to TRBD2. V lost 6 bases, J lost 10 bases, and 6 bases stayed unmatched. The CDR3 sequence is 14 residues long. Germline CDR1 MNHEY, CDR2 SVGAGI. The CDR3 loop is CASRGLAGVGEQFF. The CDR3 DNA reads as TGTGCCAGCAGAGGACTAGCGGGAGTCGGGGAGCAGTTCTTC.

The rearrangement uses TRBV4-3 and TRBJ2-6, with TRBD1 as a possible D gene (6 bases). Trimming shortened V by 4 bases and J by 2 bases, and 9 bases separated the two germline ends. Per the germline V gene, CDR1 is LGHNA and CDR2 is YSLEER. This CDR3 has 15 residues. Here the CDR3 reads CASSPGQTGANVLTF. CDR3 nucleotides: TGCGCCAGCAGCCCTGGACAGACTGGGGCCAACGTCCTGACTTTC.

This clone was seen at least ten times. The CDR3 is CASSGRAAEQYF. CDR3 nucleotide sequence: TGTGCCAGCAGCGGGAGGGCCGCCGAGCAGTACTTC. J is TRBJ2-7 and V is TRBV4-2; 7 nucleotides match TRBD2. The CDR3 totals 12 residues. Germline V gives CDR1 LGHNA, CDR2 YNFKEQ. Unmatched junction bases numbered 4, after V lost 5 bases and J lost 6 bases.

The table lists this clone with a few counts. The chain is built from TRBV6-5 and TRBJ2-7, with 10 positions matching TRBD1. The trim removed 5 bases at V and 5 bases at J, leaving 9 bases unmatched. Per the germline V gene, CDR1 is MNHEY and CDR2 is SVGAGI. The CDR3 extends over 15 amino acids. CDR3 sequence reads: CASSLTGQGLHEQYF. CDR3 in DNA: TGTGCCAGCAGTCTAACGGGACAGGGGTTGCACGAGCAGTACTTC.

This chain connects TRBV5-4 to TRBJ2-3; TRBD2 matches 11 bases. CDR1 is SGHNT and CDR2 is YYREEE in the germline V gene (reference sequence). The V segment lost 3 bases and the J segment 5 bases; nucleotides outside the gene matches: 11. This CDR3 is built from 17 residues. As DNA, the CDR3 is TGTGCCAGCAGCTCCGACGCTAGCGGGAGGCCCAAAGATACGCAGTATTTT. Encoded protein: CASSSDASGRPKDTQYF.

V and J are TRBV19 and TRBJ1-2; D ambiguous. Germline loops: CDR1 LNHDA, CDR2 SQIVND (reference sequence). The CDR3 extends over 13 amino acids. V was clipped by 1 base and J by 8 bases, with 11 bases between them. The CDR3 DNA sequence: TGTGCCAGTAGTATAGCCAGGTCCAGGGGCTACACCTTC. Protein: CASSIARSRGYTF.

This clone appeared a few times. The rearrangement uses TRBV2 and TRBJ2-7, with TRBD2 matching 7 bases. CDR3 length equals 15 residues. Germline V gene data show CDR1 as SNHLY and CDR2 as FYNNEI. J gave up 3 bases and V 6 bases, and 11 bases lay outside the gene matches. Written as DNA, the CDR3 is TGTGCCAGCAGCCTATACCGGGACTACCGCTACGAGCAGTACTTC. Residues: CASSLYRDYRYEQYF.

This clone appeared a few times. The V and J genes are TRBV18 and TRBJ2-1, with 7 bases identical to TRBD1. The CDR3 has 15 residues. Per the germline V gene, CDR1 is KGHSH and CDR2 is LQKENI. Trimming removed 3 bases from V and 5 bases from J; junction bases left unmatched: 7. The CDR3 spells CASSPPGQGDNEQFF. The CDR3 DNA reads TGTGCCAGCTCACCTCCTGGGCAGGGGGACAATGAGCAGTTCTTC.

The chain employs TRBV5-1 and TRBJ2-5; no definite D call. Germline V CDR1 and CDR2: SGHRS, YFSETQ. Trimming cost V 4 bases and J 2 bases, with 9 bases left between them. This CDR3 comprises 13 residues. Here the CDR3 reads CASSPGGQETQYF. The CDR3 DNA follows: TGCGCCAGCAGCCCCGGTGGGCAAGAGACCCAGTACTTC.

The chain has TRBV7-2 and TRBJ1-2; maybe TRBD1 (6 bases). The ends were cut back, 7 bases at V and 1 base at J, with 22 bases in the middle. Germline V gives CDR1 SGHTA, CDR2 FQGNSA. The CDR3 runs to 17 residues. CDR3: CASTRDPGTLHNYGYTF. The CDR3 DNA reads as TGTGCCAGCACCCGGGACCCCGGGACACTTCATAACTATGGCTACACCTTC.

The chain couples TRBV7-9 to TRBJ2-1; 14 nucleotides agree with TRBD2. The V gene end was trimmed by 4 bases and the J gene end by 5 bases; junction bases not matched to a gene: 7. CDR1 SEHNR and CDR2 FQNEAQ come from the germline V gene (reference sequence). This CDR3 has 17 residues. CDR3 sequence reads: CASSYRLAGGPDNEQFF. As DNA, the CDR3 is TGTGCCAGCAGCTACCGACTAGCGGGAGGGCCAGACAATGAGCAGTTCTTC.